This TCR beta chain was sequenced in a study of Ad26.COV2.S vaccination and SARS-CoV-2 variants. The V gene's germline CDR1 is LNHDA and CDR2 SQIVND (reference sequence). Trimming removed 0 bases from V and 7 bases from J, with 12 bases in between. This CDR3 comprises 14 residues. TCRdb's copy holds only in-frame clones and misses some; the assay was immunoSEQ multiplex PCR. Of 300,000 to 400,000 clones listed, roughly nine tenths are singletons. The material was peripheral blood, obtained after recovery from COVID-19. This receptor was taken from a human donor who had recovered from COVID-19. This chain joins TRBV19 and TRBJ2-5; D remains ambiguous. CDR3 coding DNA: TGTGCCAGTAGTATAGATCCCAGATCGGGGACCCAGTACTTC. It yields the protein CASSIDPRSGTQYF.